Listed below are T cell receptor beta chains from one sample, sequenced in a study of beta chain features in type 1 diabetes. Some clones are missing from TCRdb's copy, which holds only in-frame ones; the method was immunoSEQ multiplex PCR. In the table there are some 410,000 clones, approximately 15% of which are singletons. Specimen: naive CD4+ T cells from blood. The receptors shown here come from a man between 25 and 39 years old in good health. Both conserved end residues are part of each CDR3. Fields, in order: V gene, J gene, clone size, D gene, CDR3 DNA, CDR3 protein. A D gene is named only where the DNA matches it firmly. Only part of the rows carry a size: once, few, many, or a class if the clone is expanded.

>TRBV9|TRBJ2-1|-|TRBD2
TGTGCCAGCAGCCCGGTTAGCGGGAGGGGTGAGCAGTTCTTC
CASSPVSGRGEQFF
>TRBV30|TRBJ1-1|few|TRBD1
TGTGCCTGGCGGACAGGGGAATCCACTGAAGCTTTCTTT
CAWRTGESTEAFF
>TRBV7-9|TRBJ2-3|few|TRBD2
TGTGCCAGCAGCCGGGGGCTAGCGGGGTCAGATACGCAGTATTTT
CASSRGLAGSDTQYF
>TRBV7-2|TRBJ1-2|few|TRBD1
TGTGCCAGCAGCTTAGTTGGGACAGGGGCCTATGGCTACACCTTC
CASSLVGTGAYGYTF
>TRBV9|TRBJ2-4|few|-
TGTGCCAGCAGCGGTGGTGGAAACATTCAGTACTTC
CASSGGGNIQYF
>TRBV25-1|TRBJ2-4|-|-
TGTGCCAGCAGCAAACCGGGGGCCAAAAACATTCAGTACTTC
CASSKPGAKNIQYF
>TRBV4-1|TRBJ1-2|few|-
TGCGCCAGCAGCCAACAGGGAACCTACACCTTC
CASSQQGTYTF
>TRBV7-2|TRBJ2-1|few|-
TGTGCCAGCAGCTTAGCGGGCGGAGATTACAATGAGCAGTTCTTC
CASSLAGGDYNEQFF
>TRBV25-1|TRBJ1-2|-|TRBD1
TGTGCCAGCAGTGAACCGGGACAGGGGTTTGGCTACACCTTC
CASSEPGQGFGYTF
>TRBV15|TRBJ2-1|-|-
TGTGCCACCGGGCGGGGTGTCAATGAGCAGTTCTTC
CATGRGVNEQFF
>TRBV29-1|TRBJ2-1|-|-
TGCAGCGTTGCTTTAGGTGAGCAGTTCTTC
CSVALGEQFF
>TRBV4-2|TRBJ2-1|-|TRBD2
TGTGCCAGCAGCCCCCGGACTAGTTCCTACAATGAGCAGTTCTTC
CASSPRTSSYNEQFF
>TRBV5-4|TRBJ2-5|few|TRBD1
TGTGCCAGCAGCAAAGGACAGGGGGAAGAGACCCAGTACTTC
CASSKGQGEETQYF
>TRBV6-5|TRBJ2-1|-|TRBD2
TGTGCCAGCCGACTAGCGGGAGGCCCGGTGGATGAGCAGTTCTTC
CASRLAGGPVDEQFF
>TRBV12-5|TRBJ1-3|-|TRBD1
TGTGCTAGTGGTTTAACAGGGGGCGAAGGAAACACCATATATTTT
CASGLTGGEGNTIYF
>TRBV30|TRBJ2-2|-|TRBD2
TGTGCCTGGAGTCCCTGGACTAGCGGGAAAGCGAACACCGGGGAGCTGTTTTTT
CAWSPWTSGKANTGELFF
>TRBV4-3|TRBJ2-3|few|TRBD2
TGCGCCAGCAGCCAAGATACGGGGGGAGGGGATACGCAGTATTTT
CASSQDTGGGDTQYF
>TRBV6-1|TRBJ1-5|-|-
TGTGCCAGCAGCGGGAGGGTTCAGCCCCAGCATTTT
CASSGRVQPQHF
>TRBV6-4|TRBJ2-1|few|-
TGTGCCAGCAGTCCGAATCGCAATGAGCAGTTCTTC
CASSPNRNEQFF
>TRBV21-1|TRBJ2-1|few|-
TGTGCCAGCAGCGCCCCCTCACAGGGCTCCTACAATGAGCAGTTCTTC
CASSAPSQGSYNEQFF
>TRBV10-3|TRBJ2-5|few|-
TGTGCCATCAGCGGCACCTCAGGGGGGGGTGAGACCCAGTACTTC
CAISGTSGGGETQYF
>TRBV11-3|TRBJ2-1|few|TRBD2
TGTGCCAGCAGCTCAACCGGGACTAGCGGGTTAAATGAGCAGTTCTTC
CASSSTGTSGLNEQFF
>TRBV14|TRBJ1-1|few|-
TGTGCCAGCAGCCAAGTACGGAGGAGTAACACTGAAGCTTTCTTT
CASSQVRRSNTEAFF
>TRBV7-9|TRBJ2-2|few|-
TGTGCAACAGGGGTAGCGGACACCGGGGAGCTGTTTTTT
CATGVADTGELFF
>TRBV27|TRBJ2-1|few|TRBD1
TGTGCCAGCAGTTTATGGGCAGGGGGCGAAGGAGAGCAGTTCTTC
CASSLWAGGEGEQFF
>TRBV19|TRBJ1-2|few|TRBD1
TGTGCCAGTAGTCCGTACACGCGGACAGGGAGAGGGGACTATGGCTACACCTTC
CASSPYTRTGRGDYGYTF
>TRBV5-1|TRBJ2-1|few|-
TGCGCCAGCAGCCAGAATCCGAGAGAGCAGTTCTTC
CASSQNPREQFF
>TRBV7-2|TRBJ2-1|-|-
TGTGCCAGCAGCTCGTATAGCGTCAATGAGCAGTTCTTC
CASSSYSVNEQFF
>TRBV7-2|TRBJ2-3|few|-
TGTGCCAGCAGCTTCGGACACCGTTCGGGAACAGATACGCAGTATTTT
CASSFGHRSGTDTQYF
>TRBV7-9|TRBJ2-3|few|-
TGTGCCAGCAGCTTAGTTTTGGGCCGAGGAGATACGCAGTATTTT
CASSLVLGRGDTQYF
>TRBV5-4|TRBJ2-7|-|-
TGTGCCAGCAGCTTGCCTGCCCCTGGCGAGCAGTACTTC
CASSLPAPGEQYF
>TRBV7-8|TRBJ1-5|-|-
TGTGCCAGCAGGTCTAGTGGCAATCAGCCCCAGCATTTT
CASRSSGNQPQHF
>TRBV7-9|TRBJ2-3|few|-
TGTGCCAGCAGCTTACAGGGAGACACAGATACGCAGTATTTT
CASSLQGDTDTQYF
>TRBV7-3|TRBJ1-5|-|-
TGTGCCAGCAGCTTTGGTCTTACTAGAGGTAATCAGCCCCAGCATTTT
CASSFGLTRGNQPQHF
>TRBV7-9|TRBJ2-1|-|TRBD1
TGTGCCAGCAGCGTAACAGGGGACTCCTACAATGAGCAGTTCTTC
CASSVTGDSYNEQFF
>TRBV5-1|TRBJ2-5|-|TRBD1
TGCGCCAGCAGCGCGTCGACAGGGGGCCAAGAGACCCAGTACTTC
CASSASTGGQETQYF
>TRBV5-4|TRBJ2-5|few|-
TGTGCCAGCAGCTTGGCCTCCAGGGAGACCCAGTACTTC
CASSLASRETQYF
>TRBV4-2|TRBJ2-1|few|-
TGTGCCAGCAGTCCCGAGGGCTACAATGAGCAGTTCTTC
CASSPEGYNEQFF
>TRBV29-1|TRBJ1-2|few|-
TGCAGCGTTGCGACCGGGAGATCAAGGAACTATGGCTACACCTTC
CSVATGRSRNYGYTF
>TRBV7-2|TRBJ2-3|few|-
TGTGCCAGCAGCCGGGACTTTTCTTCGGGTGTCACAGATACGCAGTATTTT
CASSRDFSSGVTDTQYF
>TRBV4-3|TRBJ2-1|-|-
TGCGCCAGCAGCCAAGATGCCACCACGAGGGGGGGCCTTTTCTTC
CASSQDATTRGGLFF
>TRBV5-1|TRBJ2-1|-|TRBD2
TGCGCCAGCAGCTCCTCCGGGACTAGCGTAGACAATGAGCAGTTCTTC
CASSSSGTSVDNEQFF
>TRBV7-2|TRBJ1-2|-|-
TGTGCCAGCAGCTTAGGTCCCAGGGTTGACTATGGCTACACCTTC
CASSLGPRVDYGYTF
>TRBV4-3|TRBJ2-5|-|-
TGCGCCAGCAGCCGGATAGGGGACCAAGAGACCCAGTACTTC
CASSRIGDQETQYF
>TRBV29-1|TRBJ2-1|many|TRBD1
TGCAGCGGGGGACAGGGGGCTCATGAGCAGTTCTTC
CSGGQGAHEQFF
>TRBV6-5|TRBJ2-1|-|TRBD2
TGTGCCAGCAGAGTCAGCGGGAGGGCCATCGATGAGCAGTTCTTC
CASRVSGRAIDEQFF
>TRBV9|TRBJ2-7|few|-
TGTGCCAGCAGCGTAGACCCGGGCCTCGAGCAGTACTTC
CASSVDPGLEQYF
>TRBV9|TRBJ2-7|-|-
TGTGCCAGCGGCGGACAGCCAGCCTACGAGCAGTACTTC
CASGGQPAYEQYF
>TRBV28|TRBJ2-5|few|-
TGTGCCACCGCTGACCCCAGGACCCAGTACTTC
CATADPRTQYF
>TRBV7-2|TRBJ2-5|few|-
TGTGCCAGCAGCTTAGGCGGCCGGGAGACCCAGTACTTC
CASSLGGRETQYF
>TRBV7-2|TRBJ2-4|-|-
TGTGCCAGCAGCTTAGGTGGGTCAGGGAACATTCAGTACTTC
CASSLGGSGNIQYF
>TRBV4-2|TRBJ2-5|few|TRBD1
TGTGCCAGCAGCGAGGACAGGGGGCGGGAGACCCAGTACTTC
CASSEDRGRETQYF